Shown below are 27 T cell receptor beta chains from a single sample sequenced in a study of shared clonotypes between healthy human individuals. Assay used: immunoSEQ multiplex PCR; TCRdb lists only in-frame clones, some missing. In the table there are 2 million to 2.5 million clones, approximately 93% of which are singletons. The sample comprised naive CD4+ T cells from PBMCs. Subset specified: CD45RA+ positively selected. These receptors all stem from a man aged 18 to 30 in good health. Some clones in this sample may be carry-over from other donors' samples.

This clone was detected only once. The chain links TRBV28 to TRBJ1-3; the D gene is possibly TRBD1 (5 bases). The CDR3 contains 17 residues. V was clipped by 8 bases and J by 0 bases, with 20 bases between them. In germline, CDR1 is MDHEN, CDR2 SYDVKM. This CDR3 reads CASLQRGLRSSGNTIYF. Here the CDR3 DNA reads TGTGCCAGCCTACAGCGGGGACTCAGATCCTCTGGAAACACCATATATTTT. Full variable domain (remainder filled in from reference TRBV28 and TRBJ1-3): DVKVTQSSRYLVKRTGEKVFLECVQDMDHENMFWYRQDPGLGLRLIYFSYDVKMKEKGDIPEGYSVSREKKERFSLILESASTNQTSMYLCASLQRGLRSSGNTIYFGEGSWLTVV.

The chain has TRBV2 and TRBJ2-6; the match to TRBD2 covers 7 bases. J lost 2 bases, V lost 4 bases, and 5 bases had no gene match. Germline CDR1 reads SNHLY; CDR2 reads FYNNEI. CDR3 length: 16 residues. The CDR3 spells CASSVGGRAGANVLTF. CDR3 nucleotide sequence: TGTGCCAGCAGTGTAGGCGGGAGAGCTGGGGCCAACGTCCTGACTTTC.

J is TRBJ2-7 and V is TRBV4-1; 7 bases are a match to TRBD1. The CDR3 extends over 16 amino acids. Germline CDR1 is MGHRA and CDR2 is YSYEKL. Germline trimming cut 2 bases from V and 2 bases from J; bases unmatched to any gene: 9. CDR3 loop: CASSQTDAGTAYEQYF. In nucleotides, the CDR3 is TGCGCCAGCAGCCAAACCGACGCCGGGACAGCCTACGAGCAGTACTTC.

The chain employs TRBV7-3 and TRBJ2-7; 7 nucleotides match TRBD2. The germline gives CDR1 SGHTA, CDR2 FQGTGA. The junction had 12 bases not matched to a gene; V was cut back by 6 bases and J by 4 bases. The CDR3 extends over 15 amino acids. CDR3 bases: TGTGCCAGCAGTCCGTCTAGCGGAGTCTTATACGAGCAGTACTTC. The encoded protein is CASSPSSGVLYEQYF.

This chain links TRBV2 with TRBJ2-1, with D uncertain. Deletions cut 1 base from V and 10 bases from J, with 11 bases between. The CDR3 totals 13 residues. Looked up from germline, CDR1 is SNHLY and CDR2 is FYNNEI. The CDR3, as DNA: TGTGCCAGCAGTGAAGTGAACTTAGGGGAGCAGTTCTTC. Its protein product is CASSEVNLGEQFF.

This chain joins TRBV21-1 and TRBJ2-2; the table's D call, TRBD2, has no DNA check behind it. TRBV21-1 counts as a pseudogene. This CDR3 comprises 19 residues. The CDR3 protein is CASSKETGTSGLNTGELFF. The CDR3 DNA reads TGTGCCAGCAGCAAAGAGACAGGGACTAGCGGACTGAACACCGGGGAGCTGTTTTTT.

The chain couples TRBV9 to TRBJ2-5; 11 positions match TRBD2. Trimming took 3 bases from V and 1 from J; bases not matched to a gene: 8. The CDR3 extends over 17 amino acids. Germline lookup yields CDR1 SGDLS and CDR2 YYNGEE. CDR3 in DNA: TGTGCCAGCAGCGCTGTGGGACTAGCGGTAGGCCAAGAGACCCAGTACTTC. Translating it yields CASSAVGLAVGQETQYF.

Written as DNA, the CDR3 is TGTGCCAGCAGCTTTGCCCTCAGTATAAACAATGAGCAGTTCTTC. As protein: CASSFALSINNEQFF. V usage is TRBV5-5 and J usage is TRBJ2-1; D unclear. V was cut by 2 bases and J by 5 bases, with 14 bases left in between. The CDR3 runs 15 residues. In germline, CDR1 is SGHKS, CDR2 YYEKEE (reference sequence).

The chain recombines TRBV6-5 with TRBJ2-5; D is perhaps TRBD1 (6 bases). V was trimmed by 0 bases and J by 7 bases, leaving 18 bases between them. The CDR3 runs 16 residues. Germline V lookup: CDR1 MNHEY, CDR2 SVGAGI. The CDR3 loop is CASSYSRQERRVTQYF. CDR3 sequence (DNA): TGTGCCAGCAGTTACTCGAGACAGGAACGAAGAGTGACCCAGTACTTC.

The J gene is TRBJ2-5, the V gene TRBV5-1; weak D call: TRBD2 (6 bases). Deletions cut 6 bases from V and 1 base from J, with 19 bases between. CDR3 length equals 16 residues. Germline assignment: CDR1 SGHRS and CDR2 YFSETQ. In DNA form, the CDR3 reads TGCGCCAGCAAAGTCCCAACTGGGGGGTTCCAAGAGACCCAGTACTTC. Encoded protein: CASKVPTGGFQETQYF.

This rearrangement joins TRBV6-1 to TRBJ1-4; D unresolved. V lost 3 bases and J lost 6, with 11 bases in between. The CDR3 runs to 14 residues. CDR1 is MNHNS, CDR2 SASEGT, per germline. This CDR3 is CASSEKPVDEKLFF. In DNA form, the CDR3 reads TGTGCCAGCAGTGAGAAACCAGTTGATGAAAAACTGTTTTTT.

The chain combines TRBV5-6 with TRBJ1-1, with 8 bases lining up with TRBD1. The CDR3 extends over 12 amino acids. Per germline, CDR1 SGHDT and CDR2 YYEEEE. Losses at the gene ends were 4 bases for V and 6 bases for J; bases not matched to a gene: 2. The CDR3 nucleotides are TGTGCCAGCAGCCGACAGGGGTCTGAAGCTTTCTTT. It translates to CASSRQGSEAFF.

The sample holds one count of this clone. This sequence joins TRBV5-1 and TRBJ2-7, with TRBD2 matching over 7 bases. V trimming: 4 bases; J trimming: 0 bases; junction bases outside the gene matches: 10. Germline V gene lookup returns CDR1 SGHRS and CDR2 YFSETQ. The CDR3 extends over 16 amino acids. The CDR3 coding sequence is TGCGCCAGCAGCCCAAACCTAGCGGCATCCTCCTACGAGCAGTACTTC. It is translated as CASSPNLAASSYEQYF.

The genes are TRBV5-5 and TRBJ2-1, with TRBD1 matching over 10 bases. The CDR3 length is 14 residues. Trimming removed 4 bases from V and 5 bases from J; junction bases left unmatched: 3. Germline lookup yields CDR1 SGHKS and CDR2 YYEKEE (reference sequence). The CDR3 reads CASSHGQGDNEQFF. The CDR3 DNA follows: TGTGCCAGCAGCCATGGACAGGGGGACAATGAGCAGTTCTTC.

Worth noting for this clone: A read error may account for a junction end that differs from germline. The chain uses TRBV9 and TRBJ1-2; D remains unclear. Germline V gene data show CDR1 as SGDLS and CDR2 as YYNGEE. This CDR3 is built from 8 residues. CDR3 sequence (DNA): TGTGCCAGCAGCGGCATCTACTTC. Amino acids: CASSGIYF.

CDR3 sequence reads: CASSERTVAAYGYTF. CDR3 DNA sequence: TGTGCCAGCAGTGAACGGACAGTAGCTGCCTATGGCTACACCTTC. The chain combines TRBV2 with TRBJ1-2, with a weak D call TRBD1 (6 bases). Between the trimmed V and J ends, which lost 2 bases and 4 bases, there was a span of 14 bases. Germline assignment: CDR1 SNHLY and CDR2 FYNNEI. The CDR3 is 15 amino acids.

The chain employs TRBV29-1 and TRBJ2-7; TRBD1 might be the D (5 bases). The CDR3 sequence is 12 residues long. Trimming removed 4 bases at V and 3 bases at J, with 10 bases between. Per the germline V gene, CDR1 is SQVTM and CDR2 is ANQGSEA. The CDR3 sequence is CSVAQDIYEQYF. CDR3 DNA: TGCAGCGTTGCGCAGGACATCTACGAGCAGTACTTC.

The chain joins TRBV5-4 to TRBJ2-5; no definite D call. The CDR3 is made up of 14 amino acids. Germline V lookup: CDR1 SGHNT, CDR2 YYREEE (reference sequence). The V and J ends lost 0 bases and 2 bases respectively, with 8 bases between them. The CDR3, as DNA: TGTGCCAGCAGCTTGGCCATGGCTCAAGAGACCCAGTACTTC. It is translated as CASSLAMAQETQYF. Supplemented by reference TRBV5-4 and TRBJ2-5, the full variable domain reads ETGVTQSPTHLIKTRGQQVTLRCSSQSGHNTVSWYQQALGQGPQFIFQYYREEENGRGNFPPRFSGLQFPNYSSELNVNALELDDSALYLCASSLAMAQETQYFGPGTRLLVL.

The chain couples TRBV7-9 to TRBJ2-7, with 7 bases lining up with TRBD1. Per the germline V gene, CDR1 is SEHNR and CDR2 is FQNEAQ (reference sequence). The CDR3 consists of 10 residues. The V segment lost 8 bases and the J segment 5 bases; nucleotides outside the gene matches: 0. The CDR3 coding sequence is TGTGCCAGCGGGACAGACGAGCAGTACTTC. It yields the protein CASGTDEQYF. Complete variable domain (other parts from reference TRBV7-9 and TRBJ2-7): DTGVSQNPRHKITKRGQNVTFRCDPISEHNRLYWYRQTLGQGPEFLTYFQNEAQLEKSRLLSDRFSAERPKGSFSTLEIQRTEQGDSAMYLCASGTDEQYFGPGTRLTVT.

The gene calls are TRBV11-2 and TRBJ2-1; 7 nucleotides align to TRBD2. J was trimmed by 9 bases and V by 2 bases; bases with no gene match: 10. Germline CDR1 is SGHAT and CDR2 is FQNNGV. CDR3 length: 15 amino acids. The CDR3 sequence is CASSLWAGVGGEQFF. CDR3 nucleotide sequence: TGTGCCAGCAGCTTATGGGCGGGAGTGGGAGGTGAGCAGTTCTTC.

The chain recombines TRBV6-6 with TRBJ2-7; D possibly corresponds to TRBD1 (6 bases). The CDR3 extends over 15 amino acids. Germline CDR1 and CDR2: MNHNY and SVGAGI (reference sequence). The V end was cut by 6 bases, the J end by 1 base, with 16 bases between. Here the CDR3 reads CASSFYRDLSYEQYF. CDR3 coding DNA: TGTGCCAGCAGCTTCTACAGGGACCTTTCCTACGAGCAGTACTTC.

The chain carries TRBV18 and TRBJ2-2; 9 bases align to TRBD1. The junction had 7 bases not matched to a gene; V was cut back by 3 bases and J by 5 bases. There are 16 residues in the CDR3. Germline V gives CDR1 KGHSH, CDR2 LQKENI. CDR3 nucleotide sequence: TGTGCCAGCTCACCCCAACAGGGGGCAGGAACCGGGGAGCTGTTTTTT. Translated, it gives CASSPQQGAGTGELFF.

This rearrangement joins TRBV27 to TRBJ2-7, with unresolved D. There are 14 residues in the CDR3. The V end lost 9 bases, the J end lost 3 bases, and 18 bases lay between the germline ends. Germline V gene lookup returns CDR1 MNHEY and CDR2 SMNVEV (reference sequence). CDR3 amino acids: CARPRPAAGYEQYF. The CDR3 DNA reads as TGTGCCAGACCGCGTCCGGCGGCAGGCTACGAGCAGTACTTC.

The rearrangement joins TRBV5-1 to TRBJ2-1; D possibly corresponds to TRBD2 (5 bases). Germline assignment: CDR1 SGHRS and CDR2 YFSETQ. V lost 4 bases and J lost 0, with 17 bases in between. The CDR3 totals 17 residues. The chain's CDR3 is CASSPAAGGSSYNEQFF. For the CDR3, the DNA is TGCGCCAGCAGCCCGGCGGCGGGTGGGAGCTCCTACAATGAGCAGTTCTTC.

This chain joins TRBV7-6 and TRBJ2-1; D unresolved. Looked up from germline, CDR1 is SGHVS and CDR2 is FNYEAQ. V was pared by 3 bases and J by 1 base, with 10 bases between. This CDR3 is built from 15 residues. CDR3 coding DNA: TGTGCCAGCAGCTTTGAGGAGTTTTCCTACAATGAGCAGTTCTTC. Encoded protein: CASSFEEFSYNEQFF.

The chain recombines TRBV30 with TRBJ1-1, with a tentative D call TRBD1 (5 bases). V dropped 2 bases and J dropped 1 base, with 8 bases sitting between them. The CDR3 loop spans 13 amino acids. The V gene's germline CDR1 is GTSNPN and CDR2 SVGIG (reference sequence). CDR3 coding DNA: TGTGCCTGGAGTATCGGGACGAACACTGAAGCTTTCTTT. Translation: CAWSIGTNTEAFF.

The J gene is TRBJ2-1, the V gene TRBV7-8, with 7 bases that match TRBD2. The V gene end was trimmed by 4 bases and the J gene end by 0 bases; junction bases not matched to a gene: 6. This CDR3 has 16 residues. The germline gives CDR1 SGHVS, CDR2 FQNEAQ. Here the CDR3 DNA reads TGTGCCAGCAGCTGGAGCGGCGGGAGCTCCTACAATGAGCAGTTCTTC. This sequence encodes CASSWSGGSSYNEQFF.